One sample yielded the 7 T cell receptor beta chains listed below, sequenced in a study of cytomegalovirus exposure and HLA in healthy donors. The PCR had 60 Vbeta and 13 Jbeta primers. Clones were read by immunoSEQ multiplex PCR, and TCRdb kept only the in-frame ones, dropping some. The sample includes about 130,000 clones, over 75% of them seen just once. The material sequenced was PBMCs. The receptors stem from a man aged 30 to 45 in good health.

The chain recombines TRBV7-9 with TRBJ2-1; the D gene is possibly TRBD2 (6 bases). This CDR3 is 13 amino acids long. V lost 4 bases, J lost 4 bases, and 8 bases lay in between. Germline assignment: CDR1 SEHNR and CDR2 FQNEAQ (reference sequence). The CDR3 bases are TGTGCCAGCAGCTGGGCGGGGTACAATGAGCAGTTCTTC. Translated, it gives CASSWAGYNEQFF.

This rearrangement joins TRBV27 to TRBJ2-7, with D possibly TRBD1 on 5 matching bases. CDR1 and CDR2 (germline): MNHEY, SMNVEV (reference sequence). Between the trimmed V and J ends, which lost 2 bases and 6 bases, there was a span of 14 bases. The CDR3 runs to 14 residues. For the CDR3, the DNA is TGTGCCAGCAGTTTACTTTACCAGGGTGCCGAGCAGTACTTC. This gives the protein CASSLLYQGAEQYF.

The V gene is TRBV18, the J gene TRBJ2-2; D perhaps matches TRBD1 (7 bases). V shed 6 bases and J shed 5 bases, with 13 bases lying between them. CDR1 is KGHSH and CDR2 is LQKENI in the germline V gene. CDR3 size: 14 residues. This chain's CDR3 is CASSWRGRTGELFF. CDR3 coding DNA: TGTGCCAGCTCCTGGAGGGGGCGTACCGGGGAGCTGTTTTTT.

This rearrangement joins TRBV30 to TRBJ1-5; 9 bases agree with TRBD1. J lost 0 bases, V lost 4 bases, and 16 bases had no gene match. The CDR3 contains 19 residues. Germline V lookup: CDR1 GTSNPN, CDR2 SVGIG (reference sequence). The CDR3 DNA reads as TGTGCCTGGACGCCGGGACAGGGTGTGGGACTCGCTAGCAATCAGCCCCAGCATTTT. Its translation: CAWTPGQGVGLASNQPQHF.

The V gene is TRBV18, the J gene TRBJ2-1; no definite D call. The CDR3 contains 12 residues. CDR1 is KGHSH and CDR2 is LQKENI in the germline V gene. Between the trimmed V and J ends, which lost 6 bases and 8 bases, there was a span of 11 bases. CDR3 residues: CASSLLSDEQFF. The DNA of the CDR3 is TGTGCCAGCTCCCTCCTTTCCGATGAGCAGTTCTTC.

V and J are TRBV18 and TRBJ2-7; 8 nucleotides align to TRBD2. Germline values: CDR1 KGHSH, CDR2 LQKENI. J gave up 4 bases and V 3 bases, and 11 bases lay outside the gene matches. CDR3 length: 16 amino acids. The CDR3 region is CASSPRGQSGGYEQYF. CDR3 DNA sequence: TGTGCCAGCTCACCGCGGGGGCAGTCGGGGGGGTACGAGCAGTACTTC. The full variable domain, its missing parts supplied by reference TRBV18 and TRBJ2-7, is NAGVMQNPRHLVRRRGQEARLRCSPMKGHSHVYWYRQLPEEGLKFMVYLQKENIIDESGMPKERFSAEFPKEGPSILRIQQVVRGDSAAYFCASSPRGQSGGYEQYFGPGTRLTVT.

V gene TRBV5-5 combines with J gene TRBJ2-7; a possible D gene is TRBD2 (5 bases). Germline V gene sequence: CDR1 SGHKS, CDR2 YYEKEE (reference sequence). The CDR3 consists of 13 residues. V lost 3 bases to trimming and J lost 6 bases, with 13 bases between them. The CDR3 DNA reads TGTGCCAGCAGCTATCTAGCATTACGCGAGCAGTACTTC. Its protein product is CASSYLALREQYF.